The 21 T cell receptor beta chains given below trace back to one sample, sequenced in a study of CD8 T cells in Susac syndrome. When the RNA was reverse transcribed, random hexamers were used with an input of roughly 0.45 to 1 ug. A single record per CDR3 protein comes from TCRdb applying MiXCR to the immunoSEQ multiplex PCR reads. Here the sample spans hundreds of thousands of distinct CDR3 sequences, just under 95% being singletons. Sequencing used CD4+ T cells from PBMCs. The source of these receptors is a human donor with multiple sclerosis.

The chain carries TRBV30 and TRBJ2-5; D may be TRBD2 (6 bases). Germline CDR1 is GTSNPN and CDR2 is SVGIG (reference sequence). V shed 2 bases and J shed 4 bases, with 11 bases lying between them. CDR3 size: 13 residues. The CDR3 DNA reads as TGTGCCTGGAGTACTGGGGGACTAGAGACCCAGTACTTC. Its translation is CAWSTGGLETQYF.

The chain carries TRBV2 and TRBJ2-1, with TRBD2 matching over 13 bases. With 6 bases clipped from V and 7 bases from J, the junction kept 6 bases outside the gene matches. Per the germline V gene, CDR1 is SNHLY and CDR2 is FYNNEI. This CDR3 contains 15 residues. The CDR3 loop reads CASRATSGGRNEQFF. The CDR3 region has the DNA TGTGCCAGCAGGGCGACTAGCGGGGGGCGGAATGAGCAGTTCTTC.

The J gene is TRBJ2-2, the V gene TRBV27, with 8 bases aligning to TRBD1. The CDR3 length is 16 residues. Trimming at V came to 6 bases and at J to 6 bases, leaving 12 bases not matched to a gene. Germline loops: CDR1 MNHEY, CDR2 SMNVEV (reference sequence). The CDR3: CASRLGRTGMAGELFF. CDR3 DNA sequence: TGTGCCAGCAGATTAGGCCGGACAGGGATGGCCGGGGAGCTGTTTTTT.

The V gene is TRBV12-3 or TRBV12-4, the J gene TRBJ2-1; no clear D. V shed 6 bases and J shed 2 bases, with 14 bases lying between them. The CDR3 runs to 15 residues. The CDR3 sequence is CASRPARITYNEQFF. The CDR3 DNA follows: TGTGCCAGCAGGCCCGCGCGTATAACCTACAATGAGCAGTTCTTC.

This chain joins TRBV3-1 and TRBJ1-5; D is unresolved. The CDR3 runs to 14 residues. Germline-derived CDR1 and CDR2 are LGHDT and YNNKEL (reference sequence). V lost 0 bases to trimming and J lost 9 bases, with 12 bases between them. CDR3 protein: CASSQDVRPRPQHF. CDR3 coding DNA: TGTGCCAGCAGCCAAGATGTCCGGCCGCGGCCCCAGCATTTT.

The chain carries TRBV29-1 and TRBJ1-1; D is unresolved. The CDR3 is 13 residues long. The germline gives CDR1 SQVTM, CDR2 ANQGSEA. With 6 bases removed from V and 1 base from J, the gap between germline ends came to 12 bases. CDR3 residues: CSVAGSQNTEAFF. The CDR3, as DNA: TGCAGCGTAGCAGGCTCCCAGAACACTGAAGCTTTCTTT.

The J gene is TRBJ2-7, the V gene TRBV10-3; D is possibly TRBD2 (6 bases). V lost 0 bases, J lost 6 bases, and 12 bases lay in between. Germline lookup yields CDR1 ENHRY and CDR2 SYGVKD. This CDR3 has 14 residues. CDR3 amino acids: CAISESWRGAEQYF. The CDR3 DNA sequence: TGTGCCATCAGTGAGTCGTGGAGGGGCGCCGAGCAGTACTTC.

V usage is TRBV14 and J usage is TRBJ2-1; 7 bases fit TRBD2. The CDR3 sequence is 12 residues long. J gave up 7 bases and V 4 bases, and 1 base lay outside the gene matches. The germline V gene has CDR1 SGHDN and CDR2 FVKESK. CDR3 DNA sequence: TGTGCCAGCAGCCGGGGGGGGAATGAGCAGTTCTTC. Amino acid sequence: CASSRGGNEQFF.

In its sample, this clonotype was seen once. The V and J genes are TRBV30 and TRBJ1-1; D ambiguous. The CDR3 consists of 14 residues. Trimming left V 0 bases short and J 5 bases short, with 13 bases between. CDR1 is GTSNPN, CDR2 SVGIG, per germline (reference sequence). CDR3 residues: CAWSVSVGWTEAFF. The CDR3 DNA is TGTGCCTGGAGTGTATCCGTCGGTTGGACTGAAGCTTTCTTT. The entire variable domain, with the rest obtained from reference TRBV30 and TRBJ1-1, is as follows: SQTIHQWPATLVQPVGSPLSLECTVEGTSNPNLYWYRQAAGRGLQLLFYSVGIGQISSEVPQNLSASRPQDRQFILSSKKLLLSDSGFYLCAWSVSVGWTEAFFGQGTRLTVV.

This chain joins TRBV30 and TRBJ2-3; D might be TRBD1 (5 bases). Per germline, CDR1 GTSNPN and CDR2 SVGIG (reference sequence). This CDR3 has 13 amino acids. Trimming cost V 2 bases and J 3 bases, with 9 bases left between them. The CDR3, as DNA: TGTGCCTGGAGTCTCGCAGGGACAGATACGCAGTATTTT. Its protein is CAWSLAGTDTQYF.

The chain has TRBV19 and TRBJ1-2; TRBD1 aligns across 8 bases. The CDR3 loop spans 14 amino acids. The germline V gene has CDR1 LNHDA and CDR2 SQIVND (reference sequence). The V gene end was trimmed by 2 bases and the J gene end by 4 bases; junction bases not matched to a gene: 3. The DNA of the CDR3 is TGTGCCAGTAGTATAAGGGACAGGCTCTATGGCTACACCTTC. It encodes CASSIRDRLYGYTF.

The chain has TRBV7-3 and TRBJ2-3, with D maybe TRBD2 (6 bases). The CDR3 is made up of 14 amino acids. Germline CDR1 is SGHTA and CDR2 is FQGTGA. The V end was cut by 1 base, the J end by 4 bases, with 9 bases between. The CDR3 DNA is TGTGCCAGCAGCTTAAACGGGAGACCAGATACGCAGTATTTT. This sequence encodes CASSLNGRPDTQYF.

This CDR3 reads CSAGQGRGGYTF. CDR3 bases: TGCAGCGCCGGACAGGGGAGGGGAGGCTACACCTTC. The J gene is TRBJ1-2, the V gene TRBV29-1, with 9 bases identical to TRBD1. The length of the CDR3 is 12 residues. The germline CDR1 and CDR2 sequences are SQVTM and ANQGSEA. Trimming cost V 7 bases and J 8 bases; bases outside gene matches: 8. The variable domain in full, with the rest retrieved from reference TRBV29-1 and TRBJ1-2, is SAVISQKPSRDICQRGTSLTIQCQVDSQVTMMFWYRQQPGQSLTLIATANQGSEATYESGFVIDKFPISRPNLTFSTLTVSNMSPEDSSIYLCSAGQGRGGYTFGSGTRLTVV.

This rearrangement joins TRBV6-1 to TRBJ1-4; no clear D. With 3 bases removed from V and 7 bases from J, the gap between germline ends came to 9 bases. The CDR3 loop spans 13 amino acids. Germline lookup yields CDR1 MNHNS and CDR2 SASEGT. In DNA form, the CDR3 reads TGTGCCAGCAGTGATCGGGAAGGTGAAAAACTGTTTTTT. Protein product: CASSDREGEKLFF.

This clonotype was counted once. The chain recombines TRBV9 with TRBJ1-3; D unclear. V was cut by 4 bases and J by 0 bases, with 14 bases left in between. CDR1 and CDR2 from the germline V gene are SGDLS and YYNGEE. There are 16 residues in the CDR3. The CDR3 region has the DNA TGTGCCAGCAGCATTGGGTCCCCGAGCTCTGGAAACACCATATATTTT. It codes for CASSIGSPSSGNTIYF.

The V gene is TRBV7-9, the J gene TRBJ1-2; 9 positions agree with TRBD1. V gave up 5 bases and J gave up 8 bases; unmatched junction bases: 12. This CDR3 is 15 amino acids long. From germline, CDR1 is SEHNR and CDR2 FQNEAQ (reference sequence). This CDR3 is CASSLPGQGVLGYTF. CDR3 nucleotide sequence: TGTGCCAGCAGCCTCCCGGGACAGGGAGTATTGGGCTACACCTTC.

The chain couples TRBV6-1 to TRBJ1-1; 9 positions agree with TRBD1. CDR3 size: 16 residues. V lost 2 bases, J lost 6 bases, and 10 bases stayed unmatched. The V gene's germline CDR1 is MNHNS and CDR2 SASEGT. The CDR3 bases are TGTGCCAGCAGTGAATGGGACAGGGCCGCCTTGGCTGAAGCTTTCTTT. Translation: CASSEWDRAALAEAFF.

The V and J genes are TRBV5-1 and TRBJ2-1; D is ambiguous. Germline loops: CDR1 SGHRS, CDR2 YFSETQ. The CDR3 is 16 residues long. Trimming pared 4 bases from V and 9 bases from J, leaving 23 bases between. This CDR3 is CASSPLGPDSTPEQFF. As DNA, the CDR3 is TGCGCCAGCAGCCCTCTAGGGCCAGACTCGACTCCTGAGCAGTTCTTC.

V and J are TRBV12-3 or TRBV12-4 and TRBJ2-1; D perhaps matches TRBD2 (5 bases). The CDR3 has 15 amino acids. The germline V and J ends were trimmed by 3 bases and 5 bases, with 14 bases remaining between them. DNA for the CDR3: TGTGCCAGCAGTTTCCTTGCGGGTGTCCACAATGAGCAGTTCTTC. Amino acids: CASSFLAGVHNEQFF.

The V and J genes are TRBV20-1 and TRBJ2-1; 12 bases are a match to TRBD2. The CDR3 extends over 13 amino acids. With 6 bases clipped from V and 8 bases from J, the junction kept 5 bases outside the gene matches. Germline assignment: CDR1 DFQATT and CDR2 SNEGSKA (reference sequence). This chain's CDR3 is CSAPTSGSYEQFF. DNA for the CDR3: TGCAGTGCCCCGACTAGCGGGAGCTATGAGCAGTTCTTC.

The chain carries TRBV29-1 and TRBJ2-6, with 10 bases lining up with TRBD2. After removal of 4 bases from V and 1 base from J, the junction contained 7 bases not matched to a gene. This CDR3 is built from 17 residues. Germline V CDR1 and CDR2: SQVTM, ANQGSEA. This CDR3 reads CSVGASGSVSGANVLTF. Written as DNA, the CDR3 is TGCAGCGTTGGGGCTAGCGGGAGCGTATCTGGGGCCAACGTCCTGACTTTC.